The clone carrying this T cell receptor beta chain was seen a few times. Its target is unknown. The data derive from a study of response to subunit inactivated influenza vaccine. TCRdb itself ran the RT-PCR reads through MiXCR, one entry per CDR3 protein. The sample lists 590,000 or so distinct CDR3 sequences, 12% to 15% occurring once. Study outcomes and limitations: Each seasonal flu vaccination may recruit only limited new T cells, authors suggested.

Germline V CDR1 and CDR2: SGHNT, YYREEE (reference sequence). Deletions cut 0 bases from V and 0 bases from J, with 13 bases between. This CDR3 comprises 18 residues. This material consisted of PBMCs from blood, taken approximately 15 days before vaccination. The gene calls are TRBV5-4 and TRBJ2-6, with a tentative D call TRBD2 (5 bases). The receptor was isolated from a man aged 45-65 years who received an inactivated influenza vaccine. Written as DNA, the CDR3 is TGTGCCAGCAGCTTGGGGACTGGTCCGAACTCTGGGGCCAACGTCCTGACTTTC. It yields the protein CASSLGTGPNSGANVLTF.